This entry describes one T cell receptor (beta chain). Noted treatment: randomized to nivolumab then ipilimumab (arm A) or the reverse (arm B). The CDR3 extends over 16 amino acids. V gave up 6 bases and J gave up 5 bases; unmatched junction bases: 12. CDR1 is MDHEN, CDR2 SYDVKM, per germline. This sample was taken from a study of sequential checkpoint blockade in melanoma. Clones were sequenced by immunoSEQ multiplex PCR, and TCRdb holds only the in-frame ones, with some missing. The table shows some 40,000 clones, with 70% to 90% occurring only once. The material was CD8+ T cells sorted from blood (inferred from file names), obtained from a patient given nivolumab and ipilimumab in sequence. The TCR sequence derives from a human donor with melanoma. V is TRBV28 and J is TRBJ1-4, with 7 bases matching TRBD1. CDR3 coding DNA: TGTGCCAGCAGACTAACCGTCACAGGGGTGAATGAAAAACTGTTTTTT. Its translation: CASRLTVTGVNEKLFF.